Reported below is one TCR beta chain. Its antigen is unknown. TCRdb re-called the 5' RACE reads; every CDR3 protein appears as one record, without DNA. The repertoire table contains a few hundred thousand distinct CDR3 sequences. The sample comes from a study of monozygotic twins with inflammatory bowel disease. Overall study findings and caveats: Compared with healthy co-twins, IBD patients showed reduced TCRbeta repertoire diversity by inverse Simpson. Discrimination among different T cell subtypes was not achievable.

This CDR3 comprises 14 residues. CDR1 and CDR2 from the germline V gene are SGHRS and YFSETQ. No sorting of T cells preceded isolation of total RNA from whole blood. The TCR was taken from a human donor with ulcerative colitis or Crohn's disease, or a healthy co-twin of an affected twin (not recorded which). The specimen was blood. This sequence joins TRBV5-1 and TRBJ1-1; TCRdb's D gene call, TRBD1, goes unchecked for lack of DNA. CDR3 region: CASSASGGNTEAFF.